What follows are 6 T cell receptor beta chains derived from one specimen sequenced in a study of blood T cell repertoires in COVID-19. Profiling relied on immunoSEQ multiplex PCR, and the TCRdb table lists in-frame clones only, not all of them. The data show approximately 89,000 clones, around 92% seen once. The sequenced sample consisted of peripheral blood. Receptors were obtained from an older woman with active COVID-19.

The chain has TRBV7-2 and TRBJ2-5; a weak D match, TRBD1 (7 bases). This CDR3 comprises 16 residues. Trimming removed 5 bases at V and 5 bases at J, with 21 bases between. Germline lookup yields CDR1 SGHTA and CDR2 FQGNSA. CDR3 bases: TGTGCCAGCAGCCAGGGGGGACACCCCGAGGGGGAGACCCAGTACTTC. This codes for CASSQGGHPEGETQYF.

The chain links TRBV27 to TRBJ2-1; 11 bases line up with TRBD1. The junction had 4 bases not matched to a gene; V was cut back by 6 bases and J by 6 bases. Per germline, CDR1 MNHEY and CDR2 SMNVEV (reference sequence). The CDR3 contains 14 residues. The CDR3 loop is CASSRTGGFNEQFF. For the CDR3, the DNA is TGTGCCAGCAGCAGGACAGGGGGCTTCAATGAGCAGTTCTTC.

The chain has TRBV11-2 and TRBJ1-1; TRBD1 matches at 7 bases. The CDR3 has 14 residues. V was pared by 5 bases and J by 3 bases, with 6 bases of the junction left unmatched. Per germline, CDR1 SGHAT and CDR2 FQNNGV. The CDR3 here is CASSPGQVYTEAFF. CDR3 coding DNA: TGTGCCAGCAGCCCCGGACAGGTCTACACTGAAGCTTTCTTT.

This rearrangement joins TRBV5-1 to TRBJ2-2, with D perhaps TRBD1 (6 bases). This CDR3 has 16 residues. Germline V gene data show CDR1 as SGHRS and CDR2 as YFSETQ. CDR3 amino acids: CASQYPGARNTGELFF. As DNA, the CDR3 is TGCGCTTCGCAGTATCCAGGGGCTAGGAACACCGGGGAGCTGTTTTTT.

This clone was seen only once. This chain uses TRBV28 with TRBJ1-6; 12 bases are a match to TRBD1. The CDR3 runs to 17 residues. Looked up from germline, CDR1 is MDHEN and CDR2 is SYDVKM. J gave up 7 bases and V 2 bases, and 6 bases lay outside the gene matches. The CDR3 DNA sequence: TGTGCCAGCAGTTTACCGGGACAGGGGGCTTTAAATTCACCCCTCCACTTT. This encodes CASSLPGQGALNSPLHF.

The chain employs TRBV15 and TRBJ2-3; a possible D gene is TRBD1 (6 bases). The germline gives CDR1 LNHNV, CDR2 YYDKDF (reference sequence). This CDR3 contains 16 residues. Trimming cost V 4 bases and J 2 bases, with 16 bases left between them. CDR3 in amino acids: CATSTTGLPFTDTQYF. As DNA, the CDR3 is TGTGCCACCAGCACCACAGGGCTTCCCTTCACAGATACGCAGTATTTT.